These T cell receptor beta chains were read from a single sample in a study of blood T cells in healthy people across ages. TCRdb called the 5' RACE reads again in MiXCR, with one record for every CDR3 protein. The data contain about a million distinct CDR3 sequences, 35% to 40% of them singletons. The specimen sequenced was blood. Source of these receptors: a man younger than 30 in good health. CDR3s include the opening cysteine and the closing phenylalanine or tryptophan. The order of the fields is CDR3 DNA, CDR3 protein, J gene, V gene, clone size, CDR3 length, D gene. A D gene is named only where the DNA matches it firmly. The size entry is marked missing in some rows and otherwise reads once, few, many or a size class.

TGCAGTGCTACCCAGGGGTCGCATGGCTACACCTTC CSATQGSHGYTF TRBJ1-2 TRBV20-1 many 12 -
TGCGCCAGCAGCTTGGAGGTCACCTCCTATGGCTACACCTTC CASSLEVTSYGYTF TRBJ1-2 TRBV5-1 - 14 -
TGCAGCGTGAGACCTAAAGATACGCAGTATTTT CSVRPKDTQYF TRBJ2-3 TRBV29-1 many 11 -
TGTGCCAGCAGCGGACGAGCGGAGCCCTACGAGCAGTACTTC CASSGRAEPYEQYF TRBJ2-7 TRBV2 - 14 -
TGCGCCAGCAGCCCCGACCCGGGACAGTACAATGAGCAGTTCTTC CASSPDPGQYNEQFF TRBJ2-1 TRBV5-1 - 15 TRBD1
TGTGCCAGCAGTTTGGTTCGGGATCAGGGAGCTAACTATGGCTACACCTTC CASSLVRDQGANYGYTF TRBJ1-2 TRBV12-3/TRBV12-4 few 17 -
TGTGCCAGCAGCCAAGAACTGGGGCGGGCTTTCTTT CASSQELGRAFF TRBJ1-1 TRBV3-1 - 12 -
TGTGCCAGCAGCAGTCAGGACAGGGATTTTCCCTACGAGCAGTACTTC CASSSQDRDFPYEQYF TRBJ2-7 TRBV7-9 - 16 TRBD1
TGTGCCAGCAGCGTAAACGGCCACTGGCAAGAGACCCAGTACTTC CASSVNGHWQETQYF TRBJ2-5 TRBV11-1 - 15 -
TGTGCCAGCAGCGTAGAGGGTTTGCGTGAGACCCAGTACTTC CASSVEGLRETQYF TRBJ2-5 TRBV9 few 14 -